This T cell receptor (beta chain) was profiled in a study of blood T cell repertoires in COVID-19. About the study: Samples taken during acute and convalescent COVID-19 were collected in the United States, Italy and Spain. In each case, the material was cDNA or gDNA derived from T cells, B-cell-depleted T cells, or PBMCs.

Original handling: Amplifying reference gene primers gave estimates of nucleated cell counts. This table comes from immunoSEQ multiplex PCR, and its TCRdb copy is limited to in-frame clones, with some not included. The V and J calls and the clone size are those of that table, but D and trimming were determined from the DNA. This table holds approximately 220,000 clones, about 88% found once. Sequenced material: peripheral blood. This TCR came from a man aged 40-50 years with acute or convalescent COVID-19.

The DNA for the CDR3 is TGTGCCAGCAGCTTAGAAAGCGGGGGGGACGAGCAGTACTTC. Its translation: CASSLESGGDEQYF. The gene calls are TRBV13 and TRBJ2-7; 10 nucleotides line up with TRBD2. Germline V gene lookup returns CDR1 PRHDT and CDR2 FYEKMQ (reference sequence). Germline trimming cut 1 base from V and 5 bases from J; bases unmatched to any gene: 2. The CDR3 contains 14 residues.